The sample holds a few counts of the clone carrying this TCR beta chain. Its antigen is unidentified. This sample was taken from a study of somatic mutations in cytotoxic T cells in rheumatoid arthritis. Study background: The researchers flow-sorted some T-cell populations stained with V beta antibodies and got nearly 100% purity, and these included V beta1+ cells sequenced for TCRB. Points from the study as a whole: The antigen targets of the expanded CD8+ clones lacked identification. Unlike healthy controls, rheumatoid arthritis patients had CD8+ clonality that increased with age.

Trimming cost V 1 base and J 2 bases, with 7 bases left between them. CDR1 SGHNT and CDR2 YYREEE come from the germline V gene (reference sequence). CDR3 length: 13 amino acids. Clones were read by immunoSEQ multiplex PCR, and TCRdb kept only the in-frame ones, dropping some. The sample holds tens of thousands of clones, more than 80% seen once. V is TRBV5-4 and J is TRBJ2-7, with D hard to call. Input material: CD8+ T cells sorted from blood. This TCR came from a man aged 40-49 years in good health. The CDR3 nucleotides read TGTGCCAGCAGCTTGTACGGAACCTACGAGCAGTACTTC. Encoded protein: CASSLYGTYEQYF.